These 28 T cell receptor beta chains were all obtained from the same sample, sequenced in a study of Ad26.COV2.S vaccination and SARS-CoV-2 variants. Using immunoSEQ multiplex PCR, the repertoire was profiled, and TCRdb retains in-frame clones only, with some absent. The data show 440,000 or so clones, around 91% seen once. Described treatment: about 20 received Ad26.COV2.S at low or high dose, single or two shots; roughly 5 received placebo; per-sample allocation not given. Material that was analyzed had been drawn on day 63 after the first vaccine or placebo injection. The starting material was peripheral blood, obtained in a trial of Ad26.COV2.S vaccine versus placebo. These receptor sequences come from a person aged 18-60 years who received the Ad26.COV2.S COVID-19 vaccine or a placebo.

J is TRBJ2-1 and V is TRBV11-2; D unclear. V was cut by 1 base and J by 7 bases, with 11 bases left in between. The CDR3 extends over 14 amino acids. Per the germline V gene, CDR1 is SGHAT and CDR2 is FQNNGV. CDR3 nucleotides: TGTGCCAGCAGCTTAGTGACCTATGGGAATGAGCAGTTCTTC. This sequence encodes CASSLVTYGNEQFF.

The chain employs TRBV11-2 and TRBJ2-2, with TRBD1 as a possible D gene (6 bases). This CDR3 region has 13 residues. Deletions cut 5 bases from V and 6 bases from J, with 10 bases between. From germline, CDR1 is SGHAT and CDR2 FQNNGV. Written as DNA, the CDR3 is TGTGCCAGCAGCATGACAGGAGCCGGGGAGCTGTTTTTT. This gives the protein CASSMTGAGELFF.

The chain joins TRBV27 to TRBJ2-1, with 11 bases fitting TRBD2. This CDR3 is 19 amino acids long. Germline CDR1 reads MNHEY; CDR2 reads SMNVEV (reference sequence). Trimming cost V 5 bases and J 5 bases; bases outside gene matches: 17. The CDR3 nucleotides read TGTGCCAGCAGTCGAATAGCGGGAGGGGCGTACTCCCCCCACAATGAGCAGTTCTTC. Translating it yields CASSRIAGGAYSPHNEQFF.

The rearrangement joins TRBV19 to TRBJ2-7; weak D call: TRBD2 (6 bases). Germline CDR1 is LNHDA and CDR2 is SQIVND (reference sequence). V was trimmed by 4 bases and J by 3 bases, leaving 13 bases between them. The length of the CDR3 is 14 residues. The CDR3 loop is CASSKREEGYEQYF. In DNA form, the CDR3 reads TGTGCCAGTAGTAAAAGGGAGGAGGGCTACGAGCAGTACTTC.

CDR3 amino acids: CASSISSQATDTQYF. CDR3 coding DNA: TGTGCCAGTAGTATAAGTAGTCAGGCCACAGATACGCAGTATTTT. V gene TRBV19 combines with J gene TRBJ2-3; D not certain. The CDR3 extends over 15 amino acids. Germline V gene sequence: CDR1 LNHDA, CDR2 SQIVND (reference sequence). V dropped 2 bases and J dropped 2 bases, with 11 bases sitting between them.

This clone was seen a single time. The chain employs TRBV11-2 and TRBJ2-7; a weak D match, TRBD2 (5 bases). V was pared by 0 bases and J by 7 bases, with 10 bases between. The CDR3 runs 13 residues. Germline V gene sequence: CDR1 SGHAT, CDR2 FQNNGV. Written as DNA, the CDR3 is TGTGCCAGCAGCTTAGATCGGGGAAGGGAGCAGTACTTC. Its translation is CASSLDRGREQYF.

The chain recombines TRBV2 with TRBJ1-2, with no clear D. This CDR3 has 15 amino acids. V shed 7 bases and J shed 0 bases, with 15 bases lying between them. Germline CDR1 reads SNHLY; CDR2 reads FYNNEI. The CDR3 here is CASKGMAAPNYGYTF. For the CDR3, the DNA is TGTGCCAGCAAAGGTATGGCGGCTCCTAACTATGGCTACACCTTC.

This clone was seen only a few times. This chain links TRBV18 with TRBJ2-7, with a weak D call TRBD2 (5 bases). The germline V gene has CDR1 KGHSH and CDR2 LQKENI. The CDR3 sequence is 14 residues long. The V end was cut by 3 bases, the J end by 12 bases, with 21 bases between. The CDR3 reads CASSPNRVGVGLYF. The CDR3 coding sequence is TGTGCCAGCTCACCGAATAGAGTGGGAGTAGGACTGTACTTC.

The chain recombines TRBV2 with TRBJ2-7; unclear D gene. Deletions cut 5 bases from V and 4 bases from J, with 6 bases between. The CDR3 covers 11 residues. Germline CDR1 reads SNHLY; CDR2 reads FYNNEI. The CDR3 loop is CASSPLYEQYF. The CDR3 nucleotides are TGTGCCAGCAGTCCCCTATACGAGCAGTACTTC.

The chain is built from TRBV24-1 and TRBJ1-4; D unresolved. The CDR3 is made up of 11 amino acids. Trimming cost V 9 bases and J 7 bases, with 8 bases left between them. CDR1 KGHDR and CDR2 SFDVKD come from the germline V gene. For the CDR3, the DNA is TGTGCCACCTCCGGCGGTGAAAAACTGTTTTTT. Encoded protein: CATSGGEKLFF.

This clone showed up just once. The rearrangement joins TRBV5-6 to TRBJ1-1; possible D gene TRBD1, 6 bases. Looked up from germline, CDR1 is SGHDT and CDR2 is YYEEEE. The length of the CDR3 is 15 residues. Trimming cost V 4 bases and J 1 base, with 14 bases left between them. The CDR3 sequence: CASSPRGGRNTEAFF. The CDR3 coding sequence is TGTGCCAGCAGCCCCAGGGGAGGCCGGAACACTGAAGCTTTCTTT.

V gene TRBV21-1 combines with J gene TRBJ2-5. TRBV21-1 is an annotated pseudogene. CDR3 length: 14 residues. CDR3 loop: CASSNPRGEETQYF. The CDR3 region has the DNA TGTGCCAGCAGCAACCCGCGAGGGGAAGAGACCCAGTACTTC.

This chain uses TRBV10-3 with TRBJ2-7, with a weak D call TRBD1 (6 bases). V lost 10 bases and J lost 1, with 17 bases in between. CDR1 and CDR2 (germline): ENHRY, SYGVKD. The CDR3 has 14 amino acids. The CDR3 nucleotides read TGTGCCACCTCCGACAGGACCAATTCCTACGAGCAGTACTTC. Its protein product is CATSDRTNSYEQYF.

The sample holds a few counts of this clone. The chain employs TRBV28 and TRBJ2-7; weak D call: TRBD2 (5 bases). V was clipped by 5 bases and J by 4 bases, with 9 bases between them. Per germline, CDR1 MDHEN and CDR2 SYDVKM. The CDR3 has 12 residues. For the CDR3, the DNA is TGTGCCAGCAGTGGCGGGCCTTACGAGCAGTACTTC. This translates into CASSGGPYEQYF.

CDR3 loop: CASSPQRWREFLSSYNEQFF. The DNA for the CDR3 is TGTGCCAGCAGCCCCCAGAGGTGGCGGGAGTTTCTAAGCTCCTACAATGAGCAGTTCTTC. The rearrangement uses TRBV7-3 and TRBJ2-1; 7 nucleotides match TRBD2. Germline CDR1 is SGHTA and CDR2 is FQGTGA. Trimming at V came to 5 bases and at J to 0 bases, leaving 19 bases not matched to a gene. The CDR3 is made up of 20 amino acids.

The chain joins TRBV19 to TRBJ2-2; TRBD1 might be the D (5 bases). Germline loops: CDR1 LNHDA, CDR2 SQIVND (reference sequence). CDR3 size: 15 residues. Deletions cut 4 bases from V and 1 base from J, with 10 bases between. For the CDR3, the DNA is TGTGCCAGTAGTAGGGGAAGGGGGAACACCGGGGAGCTGTTTTTT. Translation gives CASSRGRGNTGELFF.

This clone has only a few counts. The J gene is TRBJ1-2, the V gene TRBV27, with 7 bases that match TRBD1. This CDR3 has 13 amino acids. From germline, CDR1 is MNHEY and CDR2 SMNVEV (reference sequence). With V trimmed by 3 bases and J by 8 bases, 6 bases remained unmatched. The CDR3 sequence is CASSFDRAGGYTF. In DNA, the CDR3 is TGTGCCAGCAGTTTTGACAGGGCCGGAGGCTACACCTTC.

The genes are TRBV6-5 and TRBJ2-2; unclear D gene. There are 16 residues in the CDR3. From germline, CDR1 is MNHEY and CDR2 SVGAGI. Trimming removed 2 bases at V and 0 bases at J, with 10 bases between. DNA for the CDR3: TGTGCCAGCAGTTACGCCACCTACGCGAACACCGGGGAGCTGTTTTTT. Protein product: CASSYATYANTGELFF.

The V and J genes are TRBV10-3 and TRBJ1-5; tentative D call: TRBD1 (5 bases). Germline CDR1 reads ENHRY; CDR2 reads SYGVKD. Trimming pared 2 bases from V and 0 bases from J, leaving 14 bases between. The CDR3 runs 17 residues. CDR3 bases: TGTGCCATCAGTGAGGAGGCAGGGTTGTATAGCAATCAGCCCCAGCATTTT. Its translation: CAISEEAGLYSNQPQHF.

The rearrangement links TRBV27 to TRBJ1-5; D ambiguous. V was cut by 5 bases and J by 0 bases, with 11 bases left in between. Germline CDR1 MNHEY, CDR2 SMNVEV (reference sequence). The CDR3 contains 15 residues. The CDR3 loop is CASSGDSNSNQPQHF. The CDR3 DNA is TGTGCCAGCAGTGGAGATTCCAATAGCAATCAGCCCCAGCATTTT.

The chain combines TRBV19 with TRBJ2-2, with D tentatively TRBD2 (6 bases). Germline CDR1 is LNHDA and CDR2 is SQIVND (reference sequence). This CDR3 comprises 15 residues. With 1 base removed from V and 0 bases from J, the gap between germline ends came to 6 bases. The CDR3 nucleotides are TGTGCCAGTAGTATAGGGACTACGAACACCGGGGAGCTGTTTTTT. Translated: CASSIGTTNTGELFF.

The chain links TRBV27 to TRBJ1-2; D is perhaps TRBD1 (6 bases). Per the germline V gene, CDR1 is MNHEY and CDR2 is SMNVEV (reference sequence). Trimming took off 2 bases at V and 4 bases at J, with 11 bases between the two ends. The CDR3 length is 14 residues. Written as DNA, the CDR3 is TGTGCCAGCAGTTTAGGGGGGCTGGGCTATGGCTACACCTTC. This sequence encodes CASSLGGLGYGYTF.

This clone was seen a few times. The chain carries TRBV19 and TRBJ2-7; TRBD1 agrees at 9 bases. V lost 8 bases and J lost 3; bases outside the gene matches: 8. From germline, CDR1 is LNHDA and CDR2 SQIVND (reference sequence). This CDR3 is built from 14 residues. CDR3 DNA sequence: TGTGCCAGTCAGGCCGGGACAGGGAGCTACGAGCAGTACTTC. Its translation is CASQAGTGSYEQYF.

The chain recombines TRBV11-3 with TRBJ2-7, with 7 bases lining up with TRBD2. The V and J ends lost 0 bases and 7 bases, in that order; junction bases with no gene match: 15. CDR1 is SGHNT, CDR2 YENEEA, per germline. The CDR3 extends over 17 amino acids. The CDR3 loop reads CASSLDLESPPGGEQYF. CDR3 DNA sequence: TGTGCCAGCAGCTTAGATCTCGAGTCTCCCCCGGGGGGTGAGCAGTACTTC.

This clone showed up just a few times. This chain connects TRBV5-4 to TRBJ1-5; D ambiguous. The CDR3 covers 14 residues. V lost 4 bases and J lost 4, with 12 bases in between. Germline V gene data show CDR1 as SGHNT and CDR2 as YYREEE (reference sequence). DNA of the CDR3: TGTGCCAGCAGCGCGGACGGGAAAAATCAGCCCCAGCATTTT. As protein: CASSADGKNQPQHF.

This chain joins TRBV7-3 and TRBJ2-6, with D uncertain. CDR1 is SGHTA and CDR2 is FQGTGA in the germline V gene. This CDR3 region has 13 residues. Between the trimmed V and J ends, which lost 5 bases and 0 bases, there was a span of 2 bases. In DNA form, the CDR3 reads TGTGCCAGCAGCCCCTCTGGGGCCAACGTCCTGACTTTC. Its protein is CASSPSGANVLTF.

The chain is built from TRBV13 and TRBJ2-3, with D perhaps matching TRBD2 (6 bases). V was pared by 6 bases and J by 0 bases, with 13 bases between. Per germline, CDR1 PRHDT and CDR2 FYEKMQ (reference sequence). This CDR3 region has 15 residues. The CDR3 region has the DNA TGTGCCAGCAGGCCCGCCAGCGGGAGCACAGATACGCAGTATTTT. Encoded protein: CASRPASGSTDTQYF.

The J gene is TRBJ1-5, the V gene TRBV28, with TRBD1 identical over 8 bases. CDR3 length equals 15 residues. Germline CDR1 and CDR2: MDHEN and SYDVKM. Germline trimming cut 5 bases from V and 9 bases from J; bases unmatched to any gene: 12. The CDR3 loop is CASSLGQGMVWPQHF. CDR3 DNA: TGTGCCAGCAGTCTAGGACAGGGAATGGTTTGGCCCCAGCATTTT.